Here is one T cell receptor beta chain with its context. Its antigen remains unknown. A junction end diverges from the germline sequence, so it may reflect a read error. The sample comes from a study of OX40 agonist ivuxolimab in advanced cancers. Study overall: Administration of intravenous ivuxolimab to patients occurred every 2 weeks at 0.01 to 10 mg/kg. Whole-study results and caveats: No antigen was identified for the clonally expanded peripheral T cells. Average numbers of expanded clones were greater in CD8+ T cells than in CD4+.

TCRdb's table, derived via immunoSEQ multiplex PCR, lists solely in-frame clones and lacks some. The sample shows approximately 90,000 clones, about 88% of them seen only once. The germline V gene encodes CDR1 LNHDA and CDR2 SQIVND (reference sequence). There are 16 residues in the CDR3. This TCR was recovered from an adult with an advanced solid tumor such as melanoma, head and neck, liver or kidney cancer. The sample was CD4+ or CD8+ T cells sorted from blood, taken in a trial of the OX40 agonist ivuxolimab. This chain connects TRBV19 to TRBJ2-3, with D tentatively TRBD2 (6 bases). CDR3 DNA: TGTGCCAGTAGCATAGGGACTCGAACCCGCACAGATACGCAGTATTTT. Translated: CASSIGTRTRTDTQYF. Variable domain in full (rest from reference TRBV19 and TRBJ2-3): DGGITQSPKYLFRKEGQNVTLSCEQNLNHDAMYWYRQDPGQGLRLIYYSQIVNDFQKGDIAEGYSVSREKKESFPLTVTSAQKNPTAFYLCASSIGTRTRTDTQYFGPGTRLTVL.